This passage covers 4 T cell receptor beta chains from one sample sequenced in a study of T cells in women clearing cervical HPV infection. Sequencing used immunoSEQ multiplex PCR; TCRdb keeps in-frame clones, though not all of them. The sample has 30,000 to 45,000 clones; the top ten hold approximately 6%. Sequencing used blood buffy coat. The receptors originated from a woman between 18 and 70 years old with a cervical HPV16 infection that either progressed to CIN3+ or cleared (not recorded which).

Points on this clone: Sequencing ends 3 residues short of the CDR3 end; the germline J gene provides the rest. The chain joins TRBV6-1 to TRBJ1-2; a weak D match, TRBD1 (6 bases). The CDR3 is 16 residues long. Trimming left V 2 bases short and J 0 bases short, with 13 bases between. The germline CDR1 and CDR2 sequences are MNHNS and SASEGT. CDR3 bases read: TGTGCCAGCAGTGAAACCTGGGACACATCTAACTATGGC. The encoded protein is CASSETWDTSNYG. From start to end, the CDR3 is CASSETWDTSNYGYTF.

The DNA read from the CDR3 is TGTGCCAGCAGTTATTCTCAAGGGGATCAGCCC. Encoded protein: CASSYSQGDQP. The whole CDR3 protein is CASSYSQGDQPQHF. V is TRBV6-2 or TRBV6-3 and J is TRBJ1-5, with D tentatively TRBD1 (5 bases). The CDR3 end falls 3 residues outside the read, so it is completed with the germline J gene. V was trimmed by 3 bases and J by 5 bases, leaving 11 bases between them. Germline assignment: CDR1 MNHEY and CDR2 SVGEGT. The CDR3 consists of 14 residues.

As to this clone: The read terminates 3 residues before the CDR3 end, so the remaining end is supplied by the germline J gene. The chain is built from TRBV5-1 and TRBJ1-1, with D perhaps matching TRBD1 (6 bases). With 4 bases removed from V and 2 bases from J, the gap between germline ends came to 18 bases. The CDR3 consists of 16 residues. CDR1 is SGHRS and CDR2 is YFSETQ in the germline V gene. CDR3 protein: CASSRTPTGFNTEAFF. Partial CDR3 DNA: TGCGCCAGCAGCCGAACCCCCACAGGGTTTAACACTGAA. Full variable domain (remainder filled in from reference TRBV5-1 and TRBJ1-1): KAGVTQTPRYLIKTRGQQVTLSCSPISGHRSVSWYQQTPGQGLQFLFEYFSETQRNKGNFPGRFSGRQFSNSRSEMNVSTLELGDSALYLCASSRTPTGFNTEAFFGQGTRLTVV.

As concerns this clone: The CDR3 end falls 3 residues outside the read, so it is completed with the germline J gene. This chain joins TRBV20-1 and TRBJ2-5; 7 bases fit TRBD1. V lost 4 bases and J lost 2; bases outside the gene matches: 4. Germline assignment: CDR1 DFQATT and CDR2 SNEGSKA (reference sequence). The CDR3 is 13 residues long. The CDR3 is CSANYRGQETQYF. CDR3 DNA (partial): TGCAGTGCTAACTACAGGGGTCAAGAGACC.